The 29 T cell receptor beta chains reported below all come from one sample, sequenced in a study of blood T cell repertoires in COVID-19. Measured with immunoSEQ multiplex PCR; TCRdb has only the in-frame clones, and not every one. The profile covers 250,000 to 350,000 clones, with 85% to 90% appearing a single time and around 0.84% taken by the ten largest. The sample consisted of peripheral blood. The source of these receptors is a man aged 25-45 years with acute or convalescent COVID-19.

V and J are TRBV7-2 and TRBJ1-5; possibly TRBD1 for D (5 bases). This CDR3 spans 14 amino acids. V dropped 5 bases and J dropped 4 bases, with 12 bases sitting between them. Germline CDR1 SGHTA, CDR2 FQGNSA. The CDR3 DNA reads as TGTGCCAGCAGCCCGGACAAACCAAATCAGCCCCAGCATTTT. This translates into CASSPDKPNQPQHF.

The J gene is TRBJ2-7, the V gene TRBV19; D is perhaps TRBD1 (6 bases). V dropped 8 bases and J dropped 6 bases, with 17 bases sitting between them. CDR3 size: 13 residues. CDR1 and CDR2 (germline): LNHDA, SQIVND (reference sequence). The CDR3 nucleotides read TGTGCCAGTGCCGTAGTAGGGGGAGTCGAGCAGTACTTC. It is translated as CASAVVGGVEQYF.

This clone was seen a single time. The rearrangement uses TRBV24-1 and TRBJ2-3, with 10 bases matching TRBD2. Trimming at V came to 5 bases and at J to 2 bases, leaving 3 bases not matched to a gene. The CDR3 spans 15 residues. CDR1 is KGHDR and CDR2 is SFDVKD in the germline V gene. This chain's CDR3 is CATSGTSGYTDTQYF. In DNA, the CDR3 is TGTGCCACCAGTGGGACTAGCGGCTACACAGATACGCAGTATTTT.

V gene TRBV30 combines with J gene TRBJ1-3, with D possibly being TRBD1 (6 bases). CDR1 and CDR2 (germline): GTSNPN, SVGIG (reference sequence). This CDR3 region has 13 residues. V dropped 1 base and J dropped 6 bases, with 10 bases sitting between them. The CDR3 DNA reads TGTGCCTGGAGTGCGACAGGAGTAAACACCATATATTTT. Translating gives CAWSATGVNTIYF. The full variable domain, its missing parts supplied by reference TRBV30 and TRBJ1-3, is SQTIHQWPATLVQPVGSPLSLECTVEGTSNPNLYWYRQAAGRGLQLLFYSVGIGQISSEVPQNLSASRPQDRQFILSSKKLLLSDSGFYLCAWSATGVNTIYFGEGSWLTVV.

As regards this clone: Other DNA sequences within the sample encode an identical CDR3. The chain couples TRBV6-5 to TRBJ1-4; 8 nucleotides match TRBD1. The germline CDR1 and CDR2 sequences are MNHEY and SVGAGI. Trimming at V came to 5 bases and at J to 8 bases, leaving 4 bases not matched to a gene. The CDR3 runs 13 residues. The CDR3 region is CASSPDRGEKLFF. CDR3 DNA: TGTGCCAGCAGTCCTGACAGGGGCGAAAAACTGTTTTTT.

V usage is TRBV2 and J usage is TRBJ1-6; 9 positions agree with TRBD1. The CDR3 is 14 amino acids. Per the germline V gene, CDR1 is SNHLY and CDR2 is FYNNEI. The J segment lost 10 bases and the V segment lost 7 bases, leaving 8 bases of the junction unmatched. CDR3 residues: CASNFGQGNSPLHF. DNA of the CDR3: TGTGCCAGCAACTTCGGACAGGGGAACTCACCCCTCCACTTT.

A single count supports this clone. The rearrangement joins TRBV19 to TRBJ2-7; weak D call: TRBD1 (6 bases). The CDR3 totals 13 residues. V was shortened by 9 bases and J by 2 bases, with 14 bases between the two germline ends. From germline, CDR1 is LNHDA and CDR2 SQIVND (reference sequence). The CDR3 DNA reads TGTGCCAGCGGACCTGGACAGACCTACGAGCAGTACTTC. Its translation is CASGPGQTYEQYF.

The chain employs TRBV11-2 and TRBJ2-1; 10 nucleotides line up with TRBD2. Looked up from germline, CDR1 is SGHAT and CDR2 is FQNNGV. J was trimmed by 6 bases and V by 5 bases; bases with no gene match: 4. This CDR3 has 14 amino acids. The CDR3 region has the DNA TGTGCCAGCAGCCAGCGGGGGGGCGGCAATGAGCAGTTCTTC. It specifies CASSQRGGGNEQFF.

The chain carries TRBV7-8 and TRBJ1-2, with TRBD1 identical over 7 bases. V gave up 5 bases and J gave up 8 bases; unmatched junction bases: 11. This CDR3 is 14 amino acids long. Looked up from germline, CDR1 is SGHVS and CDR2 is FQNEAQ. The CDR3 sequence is CASSPDRVVRGYTF. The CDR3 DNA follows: TGTGCCAGCAGCCCTGACAGGGTTGTGCGGGGCTACACCTTC. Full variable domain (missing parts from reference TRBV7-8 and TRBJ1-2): GAGVSQSPRYKVAKRGQDVALRCDPISGHVSLFWYQQALGQGPEFLTYFQNEAQLDKSGLPSDRFFAERPEGSVSTLKIQRTQQEDSAVYLCASSPDRVVRGYTFGSGTRLTVV.

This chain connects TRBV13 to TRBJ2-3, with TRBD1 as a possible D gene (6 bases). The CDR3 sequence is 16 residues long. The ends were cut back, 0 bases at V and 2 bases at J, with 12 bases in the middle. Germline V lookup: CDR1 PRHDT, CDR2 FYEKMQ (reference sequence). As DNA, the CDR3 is TGTGCCAGCAGCTTAGGCCATGGGGGCGACACAGATACGCAGTATTTT. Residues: CASSLGHGGDTDTQYF.

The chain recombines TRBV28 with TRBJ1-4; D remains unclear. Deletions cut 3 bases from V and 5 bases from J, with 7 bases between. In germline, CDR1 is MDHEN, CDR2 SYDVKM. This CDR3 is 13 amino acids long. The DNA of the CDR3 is TGTGCCAGCAGTTTCGGAGGGAATGAAAAACTGTTTTTT. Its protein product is CASSFGGNEKLFF.

In DNA form, the CDR3 reads TGCGCCAGCAGCCCTCTGGCTAGGCAAGAGACCCAGTACTTC. It codes for CASSPLARQETQYF. This rearrangement joins TRBV5-1 to TRBJ2-5; D is unresolved. The V end lost 4 bases, the J end lost 2 bases, and 12 bases lay between the germline ends. This CDR3 has 14 residues. The V gene's germline CDR1 is SGHRS and CDR2 YFSETQ.

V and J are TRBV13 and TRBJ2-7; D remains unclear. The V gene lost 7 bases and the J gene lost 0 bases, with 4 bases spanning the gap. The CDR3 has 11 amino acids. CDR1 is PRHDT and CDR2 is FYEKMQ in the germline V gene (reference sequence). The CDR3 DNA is TGTGCCAGCATGAGCTCCTACGAGCAGTACTTC. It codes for CASMSSYEQYF.

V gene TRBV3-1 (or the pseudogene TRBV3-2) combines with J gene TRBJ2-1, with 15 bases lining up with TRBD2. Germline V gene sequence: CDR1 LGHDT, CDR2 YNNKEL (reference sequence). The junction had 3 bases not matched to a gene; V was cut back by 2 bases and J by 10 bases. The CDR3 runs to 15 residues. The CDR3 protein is CASSQRTSGRGEQFF. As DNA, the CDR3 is TGTGCCAGCAGCCAACGGACTAGCGGGAGGGGGGAGCAGTTCTTC.

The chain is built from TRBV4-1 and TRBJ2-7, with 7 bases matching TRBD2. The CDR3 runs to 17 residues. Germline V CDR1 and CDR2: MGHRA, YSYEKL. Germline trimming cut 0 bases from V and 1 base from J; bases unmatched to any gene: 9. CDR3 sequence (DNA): TGCGCCAGCAGCCAAGATTATACACTAGCGAGGTCCTACGAGCAGTACTTC. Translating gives CASSQDYTLARSYEQYF.

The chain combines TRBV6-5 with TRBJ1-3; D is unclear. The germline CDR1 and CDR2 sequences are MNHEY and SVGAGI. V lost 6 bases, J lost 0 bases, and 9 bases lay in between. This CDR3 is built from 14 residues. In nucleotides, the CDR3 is TGTGCCAGCAGCAACTTACCCTCTGGAAACACCATATATTTT. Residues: CASSNLPSGNTIYF.

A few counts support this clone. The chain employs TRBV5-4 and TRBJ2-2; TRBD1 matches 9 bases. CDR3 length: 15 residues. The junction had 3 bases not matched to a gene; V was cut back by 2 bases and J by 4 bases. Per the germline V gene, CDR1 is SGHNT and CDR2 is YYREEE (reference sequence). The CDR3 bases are TGTGCCAGCAGCTTCCGGGGACAGGGCACCGGGGAGCTGTTTTTT. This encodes CASSFRGQGTGELFF.

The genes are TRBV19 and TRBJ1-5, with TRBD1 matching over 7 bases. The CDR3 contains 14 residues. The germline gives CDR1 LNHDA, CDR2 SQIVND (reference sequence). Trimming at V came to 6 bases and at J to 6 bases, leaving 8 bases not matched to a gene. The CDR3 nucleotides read TGTGCCAGTAGAGCGACAGGGCCCAGTCAGCCCCAGCATTTT. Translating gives CASRATGPSQPQHF.

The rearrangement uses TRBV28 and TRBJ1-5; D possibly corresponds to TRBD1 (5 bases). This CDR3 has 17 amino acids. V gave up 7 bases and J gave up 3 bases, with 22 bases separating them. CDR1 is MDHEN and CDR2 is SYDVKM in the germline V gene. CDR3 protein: CASTLKGRKTYNQPQHF. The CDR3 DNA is TGTGCCAGCACCCTCAAGGGGCGGAAGACATACAATCAGCCCCAGCATTTT.

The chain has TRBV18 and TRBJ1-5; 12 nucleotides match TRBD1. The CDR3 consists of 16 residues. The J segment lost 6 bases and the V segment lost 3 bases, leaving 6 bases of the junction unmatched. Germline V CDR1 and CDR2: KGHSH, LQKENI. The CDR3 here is CASSPGTGGLGQPQHF. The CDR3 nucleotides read TGTGCCAGCTCACCGGGGACAGGGGGCTTGGGTCAGCCCCAGCATTTT.

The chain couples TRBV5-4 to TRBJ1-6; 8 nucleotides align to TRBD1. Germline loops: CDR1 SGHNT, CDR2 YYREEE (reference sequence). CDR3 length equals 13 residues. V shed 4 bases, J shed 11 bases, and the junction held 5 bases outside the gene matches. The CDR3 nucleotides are TGTGCCAGCAGCCCGGGACAGGCAACACCCCTCCACTTT. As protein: CASSPGQATPLHF.

CDR3 residues: CASSEFSSSYEQYF. The CDR3 DNA follows: TGTGCCAGCAGTGAGTTTAGTAGCTCCTACGAGCAGTACTTC. The V and J genes are TRBV27 and TRBJ2-7; D not resolved. Germline loops: CDR1 MNHEY, CDR2 SMNVEV (reference sequence). Trimming pared 5 bases from V and 0 bases from J, leaving 11 bases between. The length of the CDR3 is 14 residues.

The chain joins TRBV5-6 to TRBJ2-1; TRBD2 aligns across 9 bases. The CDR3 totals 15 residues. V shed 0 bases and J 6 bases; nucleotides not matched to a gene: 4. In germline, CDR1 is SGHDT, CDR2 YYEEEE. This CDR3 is CASSLGGTSLNEQFF. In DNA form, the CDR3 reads TGTGCCAGCAGCTTGGGGGGGACTAGCCTCAATGAGCAGTTCTTC.

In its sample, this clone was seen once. CDR3 loop: CASRMTSGGAADTQYF. The CDR3 region has the DNA TGTGCCAGCAGAATGACTAGCGGGGGGGCCGCAGATACGCAGTATTTT. The V and J genes are TRBV6-4 and TRBJ2-3, with 14 bases matching TRBD2. Germline V gene data show CDR1 as MRHNA and CDR2 as SNTAGT. V lost 6 bases to trimming and J lost 4 bases; unmatched junction nucleotides: 6. The CDR3 extends over 16 amino acids.

The CDR3 protein is CASSLDGSSYNEQFF. In DNA form, the CDR3 reads TGTGCCAGCAGCTTGGATGGGAGCTCCTACAATGAGCAGTTCTTC. The chain couples TRBV5-6 to TRBJ2-1; tentative D call: TRBD2 (5 bases). The CDR3 spans 15 residues. Germline V gene lookup returns CDR1 SGHDT and CDR2 YYEEEE. Trimming pared 0 bases from V and 0 bases from J, leaving 7 bases between.

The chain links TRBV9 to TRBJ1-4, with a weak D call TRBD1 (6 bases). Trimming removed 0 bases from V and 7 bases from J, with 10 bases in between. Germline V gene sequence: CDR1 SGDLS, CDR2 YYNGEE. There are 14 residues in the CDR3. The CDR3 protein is CASSVDPRGEKLFF. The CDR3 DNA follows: TGTGCCAGCAGCGTAGATCCCAGGGGTGAAAAACTGTTTTTT.

The CDR3 reads CASSLAGGSGNTIYF. The CDR3 nucleotides are TGTGCCAGCAGCTTGGCGGGGGGGTCTGGAAACACCATATATTTT. This sequence joins TRBV5-5 and TRBJ1-3, with D possibly TRBD1 on 5 matching bases. The CDR3 runs 15 residues. The V gene lost 0 bases and the J gene lost 1 base, with 8 bases spanning the gap. CDR1 and CDR2 from the germline V gene are SGHKS and YYEKEE (reference sequence).

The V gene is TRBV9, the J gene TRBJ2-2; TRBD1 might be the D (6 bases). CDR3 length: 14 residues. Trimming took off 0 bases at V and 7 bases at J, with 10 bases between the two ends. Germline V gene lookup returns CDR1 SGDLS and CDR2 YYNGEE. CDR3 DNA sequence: TGTGCCAGCAGCGTAGGACAGGACAACGGGGAGCTGTTTTTT. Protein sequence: CASSVGQDNGELFF.

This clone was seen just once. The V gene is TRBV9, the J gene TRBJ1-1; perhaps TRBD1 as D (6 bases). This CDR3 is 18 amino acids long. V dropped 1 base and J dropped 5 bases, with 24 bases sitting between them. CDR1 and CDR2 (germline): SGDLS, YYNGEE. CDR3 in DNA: TGTGCCAGCAGCGTAAGGCCCCCCTCCCCAGGGGTACGGACTGAAGCTTTCTTT. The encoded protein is CASSVRPPSPGVRTEAFF.